This T cell receptor beta chain is from a study of shared clonotypes between healthy human individuals. Study conclusions and caveats: Of the naive CD4 clonotypes, about 5% were shared across a handful of donors.

On this clone itself: Its target is not known.

The CDR3 runs 12 residues. The junction had 8 bases not matched to a gene; V was cut back by 6 bases and J by 11 bases. The germline V gene encodes CDR1 MNHEY and CDR2 SVGAGI. TCRdb keeps only in-frame clones here, not all; method: immunoSEQ multiplex PCR. Of about a million clones in the sample, over 60% were seen once. The sequenced sample was memory CD4+ T cells sorted from blood. Regarding subset: CD45RA-negative fraction. The TCR sequence derives from a young man in good health. The chain combines TRBV6-5 with TRBJ2-5; 8 nucleotides align to TRBD2. CDR3 nucleotide sequence: TGTGCCAGCAGCTCCAGGACTAGCCCGCAGTACTTC. It yields the protein CASSSRTSPQYF.